Sequencing of this T cell receptor beta chain was carried out in a study of CD8+CD57+ T cells in acquired aplastic anemia. Study observations and caveats: Common to patients and controls were around 30 CD8+ CDR3 sequences.

V dropped 3 bases and J dropped 2 bases, with 13 bases sitting between them. This CDR3 comprises 15 residues. The germline V gene has CDR1 MNHEY and CDR2 SMNVEV (reference sequence). Template material for TCR beta VDJ and CDR3 profiling consisted of genomic DNA. TCRdb reprocessed the reads with MiXCR, giving one entry per CDR3 protein. The sample records about 150,000 distinct CDR3 sequences, roughly 54% being singletons. This clonotype was picked up many times. Its cognate antigen is unknown. Flow cytometry had shown expanded CD8+CD57+ cells in the patients chosen for sequencing. Sequenced input: sorted CD4+, CD8+, or CD8+CD57+ T cells (not recorded which) from PBMCs. The receptor comes from a human donor with aplastic anemia. J is TRBJ1-2 and V is TRBV27; D is uncertain. This CDR3 is CASSFVRRLNYGYTF. CDR3 bases: TGTGCCAGCAGTTTTGTTCGGCGACTCAACTATGGCTACACCTTC.